This TCR beta chain was retrieved from a study of cytomegalovirus exposure and HLA in healthy donors. Study observations and caveats: Versus the approximately 670-donor mean, an Asian-associated ancestry cluster reportedly showed fewer N-insertions in a later analysis.

Primers: 60 Vbeta forward and 13 Jbeta reverse. Data came from immunoSEQ multiplex PCR; TCRdb stores just in-frame clones and leaves some out. The table shows fewer than 250,000 clones, with 82% occurring only once. A word on this clone: Its antigen is undetermined.

Sequenced input: PBMCs. The receptor was isolated from a middle-aged man in good health and CMV-seropositive.

The DNA for the CDR3 is TGTGCCATCGGACAGACCTCTGGAAACACCATATATTTT. Translated, it gives CAIGQTSGNTIYF. V is TRBV6-1 and J is TRBJ1-3; D possibly corresponds to TRBD1 (6 bases). The germline V gene has CDR1 MNHNS and CDR2 SASEGT. V dropped 10 bases and J dropped 0 bases, with 10 bases sitting between them. The length of the CDR3 is 13 residues.